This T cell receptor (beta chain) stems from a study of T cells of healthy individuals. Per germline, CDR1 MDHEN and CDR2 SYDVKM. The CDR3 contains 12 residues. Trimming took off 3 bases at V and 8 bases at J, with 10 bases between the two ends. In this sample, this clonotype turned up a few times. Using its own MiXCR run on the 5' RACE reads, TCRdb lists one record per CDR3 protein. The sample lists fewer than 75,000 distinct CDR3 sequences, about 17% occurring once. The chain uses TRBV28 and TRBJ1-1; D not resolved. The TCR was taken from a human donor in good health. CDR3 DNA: TGTGCCAGCAGTTTTGGGCGGATAGAAGCTTTCTTT. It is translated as CASSFGRIEAFF.